This T cell receptor beta chain was captured in a study of blood T cell repertoires in COVID-19. Clones were sequenced by immunoSEQ multiplex PCR, and TCRdb holds only the in-frame ones, with some missing. Of over 250,000 clones in the sample, about 83% were seen once. The CDR3 sequence is 14 residues long. Trimming left V 4 bases short and J 3 bases short, with 9 bases between. Germline values: CDR1 SNHLY, CDR2 FYNNEI. This chain joins TRBV2 and TRBJ1-4; tentatively, D is TRBD1 (6 bases). The TCR was taken from a woman in her 50s who had recovered from COVID-19. The material sequenced was peripheral blood. CDR3 region: CASSVRGSNEKLFF. The CDR3 DNA sequence: TGTGCCAGCAGTGTCAGGGGATCTAATGAAAAACTGTTTTTT.